This TCR beta chain was recorded in a study of cytomegalovirus exposure and HLA in healthy donors. Overall study results and limits: Specificity for CMV antigens was confirmed in vitro for a few of the CMV-associated chains.

Primers: 60 Vbeta forward and 13 Jbeta reverse. TCRdb keeps only in-frame clones here, not all; method: immunoSEQ multiplex PCR. The repertoire has roughly 120,000 clones, 65% of them found once; the top ten carry over 8.5%. Of note for this clone: What it binds is not known.

Trimming at V came to 5 bases and at J to 1 base, leaving 0 bases not matched to a gene. The germline gives CDR1 MNHEY, CDR2 SMNVEV (reference sequence). This CDR3 is built from 15 residues. Sequencing input: PBMCs. J is TRBJ2-5 and V is TRBV27, with 14 bases identical to TRBD2. The TCR sequence derives from a woman between 35 and 50 years old in good health and CMV-seropositive. CDR3 bases: TGTGCCAGCAGTGGACTAGCGGGAGGCCAAGAGACCCAGTACTTC. This encodes CASSGLAGGQETQYF.